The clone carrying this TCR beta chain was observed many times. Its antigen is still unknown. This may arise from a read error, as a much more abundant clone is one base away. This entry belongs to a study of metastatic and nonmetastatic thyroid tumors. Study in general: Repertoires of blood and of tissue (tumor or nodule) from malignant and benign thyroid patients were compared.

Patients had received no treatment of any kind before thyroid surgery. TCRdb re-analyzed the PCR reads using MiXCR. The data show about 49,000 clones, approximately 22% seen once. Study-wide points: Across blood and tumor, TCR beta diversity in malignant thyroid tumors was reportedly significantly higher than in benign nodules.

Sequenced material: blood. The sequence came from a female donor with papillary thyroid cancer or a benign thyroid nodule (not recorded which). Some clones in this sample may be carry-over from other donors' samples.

The CDR3 sequence is CARSRDLYGYTF. CDR3 DNA: TGTGCCCGGAGTCGGGACTTGTATGGCTACACCTTC. The chain joins TRBV30 to TRBJ1-2, with D possibly being TRBD1 (5 bases). The CDR3 runs to 12 residues. Per germline, CDR1 GTSNPN and CDR2 SVGIG (reference sequence).